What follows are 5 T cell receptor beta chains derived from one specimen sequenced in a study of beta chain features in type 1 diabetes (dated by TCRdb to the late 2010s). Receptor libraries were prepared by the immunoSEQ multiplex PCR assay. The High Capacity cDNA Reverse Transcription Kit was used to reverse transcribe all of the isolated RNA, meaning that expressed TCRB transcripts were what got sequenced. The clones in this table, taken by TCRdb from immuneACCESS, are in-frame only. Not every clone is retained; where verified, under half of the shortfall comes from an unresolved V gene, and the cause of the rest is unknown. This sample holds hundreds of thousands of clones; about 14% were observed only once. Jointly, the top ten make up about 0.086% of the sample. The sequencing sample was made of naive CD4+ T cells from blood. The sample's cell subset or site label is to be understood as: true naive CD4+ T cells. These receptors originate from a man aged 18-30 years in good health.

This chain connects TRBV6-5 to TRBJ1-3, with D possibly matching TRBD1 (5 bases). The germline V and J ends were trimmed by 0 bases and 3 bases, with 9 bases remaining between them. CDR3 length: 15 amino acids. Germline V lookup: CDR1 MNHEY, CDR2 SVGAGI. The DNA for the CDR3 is TGTGCCAGCAGTTACTCGGGGCTCCATGGAAACACCATATATTTT. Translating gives CASSYSGLHGNTIYF.

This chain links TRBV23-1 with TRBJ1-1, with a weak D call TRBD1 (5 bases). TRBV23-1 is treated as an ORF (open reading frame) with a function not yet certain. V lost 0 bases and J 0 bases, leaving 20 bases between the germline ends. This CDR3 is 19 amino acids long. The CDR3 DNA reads TGCGCCAGCAGTCAATCGGTTCCTTCCTACGACAGAATGAACACTGAAGCTTTCTTT. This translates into CASSQSVPSYDRMNTEAFF.

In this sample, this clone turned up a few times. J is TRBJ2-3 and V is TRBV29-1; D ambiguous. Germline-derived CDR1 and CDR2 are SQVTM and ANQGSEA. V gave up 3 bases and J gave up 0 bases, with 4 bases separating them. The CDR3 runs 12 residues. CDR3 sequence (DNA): TGCAGCGTTGACATAAGCACAGATACGCAGTATTTT. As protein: CSVDISTDTQYF.

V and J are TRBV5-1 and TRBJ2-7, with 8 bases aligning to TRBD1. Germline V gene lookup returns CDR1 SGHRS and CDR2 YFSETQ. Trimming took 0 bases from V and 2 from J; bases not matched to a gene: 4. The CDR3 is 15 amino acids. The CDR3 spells CASSLVTGGTYEQYF. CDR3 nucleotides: TGCGCCAGCAGCTTGGTAACAGGGGGAACCTACGAGCAGTACTTC.

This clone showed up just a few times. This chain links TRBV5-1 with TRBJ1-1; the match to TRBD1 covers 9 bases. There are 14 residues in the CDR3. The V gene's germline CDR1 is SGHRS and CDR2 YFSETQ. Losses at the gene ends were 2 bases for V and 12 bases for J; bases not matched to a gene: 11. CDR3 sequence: CASSFLFRDRETFF. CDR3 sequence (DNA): TGCGCCAGCAGCTTCTTGTTCCGGGACAGGGAGACTTTCTTT.